These T cell receptor beta chains were read from a single sample in a study of T cells in localized non-small cell lung cancer. This table comes from immunoSEQ multiplex PCR, and its TCRdb copy is limited to in-frame clones, with some not included. The sample lists 30,000 or so clones, 70% to 90% occurring once. Here the sequenced sample was peripheral blood mononuclear cells, taken before any cancer treatment. The receptors shown here come from a woman between 40 and 69 years old with stage III lung adenocarcinoma. CDR3s include the opening cysteine and the closing phenylalanine or tryptophan. A D gene is named only where the DNA matches it firmly. Size is stated for part of the rows, as once, few or many counts, or as a class when the clone is expanded.

TRBJ2-5 once TRBD2 TRBV7-3 TGTGCCAGCAGCCCAGCGGGAGTTGGGGAGACCCAGTACTTC CASSPAGVGETQYF
TRBJ2-2 NA NA TRBV7-2 TGTGCCAGCAGCTTAAGAATGACGGCGGCGAACACCGGGGAGCTGTTTTTT CASSLRMTAANTGELFF
TRBJ2-7 NA NA TRBV28 TGTGCCAGCAGTTTACTGGCTGCCCGCTCCTACGAGCAGTACTTC CASSLLAARSYEQYF
TRBJ2-1 NA NA TRBV2 TGTGCCAGCAGTGATGAGTTCAGCTCCTACAATGAGCAGTTCTTC CASSDEFSSYNEQFF
TRBJ2-5 NA TRBD1 TRBV27 TGTGCCAGCAGTTGGACAGGGGGAGAGACCCAGTACTTC CASSWTGGETQYF
TRBJ2-3 NA NA TRBV7-9 TGTGCCAGCAGCTTAGCAGATACGCAGTATTTT CASSLADTQYF
TRBJ2-7 NA TRBD1 TRBV30 TGTGCCTGGAGTGCCAGACAGGGGGCATGGGACGAGCAGTACTTC CAWSARQGAWDEQYF
TRBJ2-1 once TRBD2 TRBV4-3 TGCGCCAGCAGCCTCAGGACTAGCGGGGAAGTAGATGAGCAGTTCTTC CASSLRTSGEVDEQFF
TRBJ1-2 NA NA TRBV4-3 TGCGCCAGCAGCCAAGATCTGGACCCTAACTATGGCTACACCTTC CASSQDLDPNYGYTF
TRBJ1-2 NA NA TRBV7-8 TGTGCCAGCAGCTGGGCAGGGGTTGACTATGGCTACACCTTC CASSWAGVDYGYTF